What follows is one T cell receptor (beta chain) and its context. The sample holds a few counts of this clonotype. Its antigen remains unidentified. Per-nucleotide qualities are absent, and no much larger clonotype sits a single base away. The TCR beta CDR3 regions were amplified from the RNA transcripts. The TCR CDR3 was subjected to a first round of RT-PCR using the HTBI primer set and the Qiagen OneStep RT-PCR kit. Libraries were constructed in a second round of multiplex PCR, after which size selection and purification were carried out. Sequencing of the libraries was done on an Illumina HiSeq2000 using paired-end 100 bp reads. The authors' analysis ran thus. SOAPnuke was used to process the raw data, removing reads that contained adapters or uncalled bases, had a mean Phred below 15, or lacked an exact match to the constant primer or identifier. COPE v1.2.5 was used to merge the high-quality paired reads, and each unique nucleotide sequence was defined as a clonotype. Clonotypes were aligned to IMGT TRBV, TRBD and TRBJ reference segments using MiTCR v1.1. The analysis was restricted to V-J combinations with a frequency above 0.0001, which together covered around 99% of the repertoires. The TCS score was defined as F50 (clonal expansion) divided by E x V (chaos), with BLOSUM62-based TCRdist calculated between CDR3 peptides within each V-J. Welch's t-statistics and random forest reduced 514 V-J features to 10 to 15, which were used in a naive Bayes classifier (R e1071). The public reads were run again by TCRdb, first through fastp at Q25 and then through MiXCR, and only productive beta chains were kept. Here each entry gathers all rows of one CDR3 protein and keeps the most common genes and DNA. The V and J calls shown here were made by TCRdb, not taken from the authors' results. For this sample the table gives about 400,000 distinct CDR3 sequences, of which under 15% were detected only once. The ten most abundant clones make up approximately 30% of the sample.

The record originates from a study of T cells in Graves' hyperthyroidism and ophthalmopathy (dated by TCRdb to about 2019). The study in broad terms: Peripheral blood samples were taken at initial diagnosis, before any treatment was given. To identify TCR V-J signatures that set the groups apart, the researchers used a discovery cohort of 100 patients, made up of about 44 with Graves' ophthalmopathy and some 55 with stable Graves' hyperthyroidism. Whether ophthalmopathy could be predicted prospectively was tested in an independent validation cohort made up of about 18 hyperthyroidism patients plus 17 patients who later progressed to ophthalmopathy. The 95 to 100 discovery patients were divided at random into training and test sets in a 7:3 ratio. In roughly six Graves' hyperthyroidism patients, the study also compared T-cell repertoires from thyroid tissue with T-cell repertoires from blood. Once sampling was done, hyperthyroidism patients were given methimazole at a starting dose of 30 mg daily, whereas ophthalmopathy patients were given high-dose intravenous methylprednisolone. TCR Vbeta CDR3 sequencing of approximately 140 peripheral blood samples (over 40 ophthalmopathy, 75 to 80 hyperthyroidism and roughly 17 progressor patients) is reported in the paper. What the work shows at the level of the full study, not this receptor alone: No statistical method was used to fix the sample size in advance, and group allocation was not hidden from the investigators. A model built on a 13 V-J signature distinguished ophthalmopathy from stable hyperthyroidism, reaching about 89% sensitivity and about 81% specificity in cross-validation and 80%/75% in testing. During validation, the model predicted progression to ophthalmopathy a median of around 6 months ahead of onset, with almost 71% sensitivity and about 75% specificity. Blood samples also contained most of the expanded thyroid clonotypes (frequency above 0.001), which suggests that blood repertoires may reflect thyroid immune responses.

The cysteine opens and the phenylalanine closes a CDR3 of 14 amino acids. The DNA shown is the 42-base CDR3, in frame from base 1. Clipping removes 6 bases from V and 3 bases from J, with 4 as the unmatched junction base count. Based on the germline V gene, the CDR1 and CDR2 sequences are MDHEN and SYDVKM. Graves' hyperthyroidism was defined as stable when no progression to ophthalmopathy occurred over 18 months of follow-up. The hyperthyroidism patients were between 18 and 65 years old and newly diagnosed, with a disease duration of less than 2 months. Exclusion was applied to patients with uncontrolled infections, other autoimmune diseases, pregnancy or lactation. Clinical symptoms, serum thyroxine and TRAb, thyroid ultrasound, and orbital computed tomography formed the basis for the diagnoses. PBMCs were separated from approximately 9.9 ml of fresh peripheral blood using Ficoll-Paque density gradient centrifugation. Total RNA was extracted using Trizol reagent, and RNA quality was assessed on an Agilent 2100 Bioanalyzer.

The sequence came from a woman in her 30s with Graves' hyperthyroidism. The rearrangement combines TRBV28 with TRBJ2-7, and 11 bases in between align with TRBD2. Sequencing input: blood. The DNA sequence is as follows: TGTGCCAGCAGGTCTACTAGCGGGAGCTACGAGCAGTACTTC. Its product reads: CASRSTSGSYEQYF.